This paragraph covers one TCR beta chain sequence. Antigen specificity is unknown. Sequencing was performed with immunoSEQ multiplex PCR; in TCRdb, only in-frame clones are kept and a portion is missing. This repertoire shows 52,000 or so clones, roughly 83% found once; its top ten account for about a sixth. The source of the sample is a study of T cells in localized non-small cell lung cancer. V was clipped by 6 bases and J by 4 bases; unmatched bases: 6. CDR1 LNHDA and CDR2 SQIVND come from the germline V gene (reference sequence). The CDR3 consists of 14 residues. Study-wide results and limits: Overall survival was longer when the density of T cells in the blood was higher. Heterogeneity remains possible because sequencing was limited to only one tumor region. The appearance of a median approximately 57 of the top 100 tumor clones was seen in adjacent lung. In uninvolved adjacent lung, T cell clonality reached its highest value, exceeding tumor.

The TCR originated in a man aged 40 to 70 with stage III lung adenocarcinoma. The V gene is TRBV19, the J gene TRBJ2-3, with 8 nucleotides matching TRBD2. Sequences were derived from peripheral blood mononuclear cells, sampled before any cancer treatment. The CDR3 loop is CASSPGGASDTQYF. The DNA for the CDR3 is TGTGCCAGTAGCCCGGGAGGGGCTTCAGATACGCAGTATTTT.